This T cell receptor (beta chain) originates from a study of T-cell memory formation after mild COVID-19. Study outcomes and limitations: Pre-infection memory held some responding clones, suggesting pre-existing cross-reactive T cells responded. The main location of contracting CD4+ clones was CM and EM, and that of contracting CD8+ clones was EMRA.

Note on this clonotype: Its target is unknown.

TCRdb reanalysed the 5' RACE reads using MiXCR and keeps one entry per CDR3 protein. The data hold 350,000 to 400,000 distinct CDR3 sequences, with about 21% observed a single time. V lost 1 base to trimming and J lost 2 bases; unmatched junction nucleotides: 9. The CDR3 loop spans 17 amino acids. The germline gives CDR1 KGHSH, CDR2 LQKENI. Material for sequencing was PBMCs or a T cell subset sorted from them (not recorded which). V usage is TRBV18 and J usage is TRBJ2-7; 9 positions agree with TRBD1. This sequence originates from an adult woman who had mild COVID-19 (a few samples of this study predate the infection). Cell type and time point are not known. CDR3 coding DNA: TGTGCCAGCTCACCACGGCCCTCCGGGACAGGGACCTACGAGCAGTACTTC. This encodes CASSPRPSGTGTYEQYF.